Sequencing of this T cell receptor (beta chain) was carried out in a study of blood T cell repertoires in COVID-19. Study-level background: Collection of acute and convalescent COVID-19 samples took place in the United States, Italy and Spain. Sources were T cells, B-cell-depleted T cells, or PBMCs; the material itself was cDNA or gDNA.

Cohorts were determined from participant-reported clinical history. Here immunoSEQ multiplex PCR was the method, and the copy in TCRdb shows in-frame clones only, minus some. This sample has 380,000 or so clones, with approximately 88% found just once. The CDR3 is made up of 16 amino acids. Germline V gene sequence: CDR1 SGDLS, CDR2 YYNGEE. The germline V and J ends were trimmed by 0 bases and 6 bases, with 18 bases remaining between them. The clonotype was recovered from a woman between 40 and 50 years old with acute COVID-19. The chain has TRBV9 and TRBJ1-1; the D is unclear. Material for sequencing was PBMCs or T cells enriched from blood (not recorded which). The CDR3 spells CASSVEPLHQVPEAFF. DNA of the CDR3: TGTGCCAGCAGCGTAGAGCCCCTACATCAGGTCCCTGAAGCTTTCTTT.